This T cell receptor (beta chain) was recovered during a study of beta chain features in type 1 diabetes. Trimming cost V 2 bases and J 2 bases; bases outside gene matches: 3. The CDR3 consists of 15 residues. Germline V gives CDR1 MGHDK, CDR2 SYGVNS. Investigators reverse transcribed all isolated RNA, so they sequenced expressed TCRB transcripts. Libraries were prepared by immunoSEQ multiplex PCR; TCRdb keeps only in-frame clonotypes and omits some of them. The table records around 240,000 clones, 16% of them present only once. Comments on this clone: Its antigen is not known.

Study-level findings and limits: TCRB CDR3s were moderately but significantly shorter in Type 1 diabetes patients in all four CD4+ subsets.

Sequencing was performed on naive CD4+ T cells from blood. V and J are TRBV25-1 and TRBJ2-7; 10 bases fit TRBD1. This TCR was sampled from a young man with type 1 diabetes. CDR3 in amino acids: CASSEAGTGAYEQYF. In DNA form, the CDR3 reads TGTGCCAGCAGTGAAGCGGGGACAGGGGCCTACGAGCAGTACTTC.